What follows are 6 T cell receptor beta chains derived from one specimen sequenced in a study of blood T cell repertoires in COVID-19. TCRdb's copy holds only in-frame clones and misses some; the assay was immunoSEQ multiplex PCR. The table lists hundreds of thousands of clones, approximately 86% of them singletons. What was sequenced was peripheral blood. These receptors were collected from an elderly woman with active or convalescent COVID-19.

The chain links TRBV7-9 to TRBJ1-5; 9 nucleotides line up with TRBD1. Germline V CDR1 and CDR2: SEHNR, FQNEAQ (reference sequence). J lost 4 bases, V lost 6 bases, and 7 bases had no gene match. The CDR3 has 15 amino acids. This CDR3 is CASSSGTGRNQPQHF. The CDR3 bases are TGTGCCAGCAGTTCCGGGACAGGGCGTAATCAGCCCCAGCATTTT. The variable domain in full, with the rest retrieved from reference TRBV7-9 and TRBJ1-5, is DTGVSQNPRHKITKRGQNVTFRCDPISEHNRLYWYRQTLGQGPEFLTYFQNEAQLEKSRLLSDRFSAERPKGSFSTLEIQRTEQGDSAMYLCASSSGTGRNQPQHFGDGTRLSIL.

The chain joins TRBV7-2 to TRBJ1-1, with D perhaps TRBD1 (5 bases). CDR1 SGHTA and CDR2 FQGNSA come from the germline V gene. There are 14 residues in the CDR3. Trimming pared 2 bases from V and 6 bases from J, leaving 13 bases between. CDR3 bases: TGTGCCAGCAGCTTACGGGGGGACTACGCTGAAGCTTTCTTT. The encoded protein is CASSLRGDYAEAFF.

This chain connects TRBV5-1 to TRBJ2-1, with 8 bases fitting TRBD2. Germline V gene lookup returns CDR1 SGHRS and CDR2 YFSETQ. The CDR3 loop spans 13 amino acids. J was trimmed by 3 bases and V by 5 bases; bases with no gene match: 1. The CDR3 region has the DNA TGCGCCAGCAGGCGGGAGGTCTACAATGAGCAGTTCTTC. Translated, it gives CASRREVYNEQFF.

This clone was counted a few times. The conserved phenylalanine or tryptophan is not found at the CDR3 terminus, so this likely reflects a read error. Because the CDR3's place on the DNA is in doubt, the DNA is left out and the CDR3 is given as listed by TCRdb. This sequence joins TRBV12-3 or TRBV12-4 and TRBJ1-1; the D call in the table, TRBD1, was not verified against the DNA. From its first to its last residue, the CDR3 has 12 amino acids. This CDR3 is CASSPGQGPFHV.

The chain uses TRBV28 and TRBJ2-3; TRBD1 matches at 8 bases. V lost 6 bases, J lost 2 bases, and 7 bases stayed unmatched. The germline V gene encodes CDR1 MDHEN and CDR2 SYDVKM. The CDR3 length is 15 residues. CDR3 amino acids: CASSPLTGVTDTQYF. The CDR3 region has the DNA TGTGCCAGCAGCCCCTTGACAGGGGTCACAGATACGCAGTATTTT.

The chain combines TRBV5-1 with TRBJ1-1; D is possibly TRBD1 (6 bases). Deletions cut 8 bases from V and 3 bases from J, with 23 bases between. There are 16 residues in the CDR3. Germline V lookup: CDR1 SGHRS, CDR2 YFSETQ. CDR3 residues: CASSGVQGEGDTEAFF. Here the CDR3 DNA reads TGCGCCAGTAGCGGGGTACAAGGGGAGGGGGACACTGAAGCTTTCTTT.